A selection of T cell receptor beta chains follows, all from one sample in a study of cytomegalovirus exposure and HLA in healthy donors. The repertoire was sequenced with immunoSEQ multiplex PCR; TCRdb's copy has only in-frame clones and lacks some. This sample carries some 54,000 clones, about three quarters of them seen once, and the ten largest clones take around 3.1%. The sequenced sample consisted of PBMCs. These receptors were collected from a young man in good health and CMV-seronegative. CDR3s leave out the opening cysteine and the closing phenylalanine or tryptophan.

>TRBJ1-1|TRBV19
ASSIASGQAWGMNTEAF
>TRBJ1-2|TRBV28
ASSPRTERRVGYT
>TRBJ1-1|TRBV25-1
ASSGGGGGTEAF
>TRBJ1-5|TRBV2
ASSALPGNNQPQH
>TRBJ1-1|TRBV5-4
ASSLRGGNEAF
>TRBJ2-7|TRBV14
ASSTVRPGLASYEQY
>TRBJ2-7|TRBV30
AWPSEDHSEDEQY
>TRBJ2-1|TRBV18
ASSRPSGAEQF
>TRBJ1-2|TRBV21-1
ASSKGVPGGPYGYT
>TRBJ1-1|TRBV10-3
AISGSGTANTEAF
>TRBJ1-1|TRBV6-5
ASTYRNWGTEAF
>TRBJ2-7|TRBV25-1
ASSESTGGVTYEQY
>TRBJ2-7|TRBV10-3
AISESRGGEQY
>TRBJ2-5|TRBV20-1
SGGLQETQY
>TRBJ2-2|TRBV7-3
ASSIGGNTGELF
>TRBJ1-2|TRBV5-6
ASSSMGGALNYGYT
>TRBJ1-1|TRBV11-2
ASSSISEERWAF
>TRBJ1-1|TRBV4-3
ASSPKHSGQNTEAF
>TRBJ2-4|TRBV10-3
ATGTSGRANIQY
>TRBJ1-5|TRBV15
ATSRSGLGQPQH
>TRBJ2-2|TRBV11-2
ASSSRGGLAGLNTGELF
>TRBJ2-4|TRBV5-1
ASTDSLAKNIQY
>TRBJ2-5|TRBV9
ASSFQTSGRETQY
>TRBJ1-1|TRBV5-4
ASSGAGTGCI
>TRBJ2-5|TRBV10-2
ASSDRTIEPRGETQY
>TRBJ2-1|TRBV4-1
ASSQELAGVNEQF
>TRBJ2-7|TRBV7-9
ASSSPVAALSDEQY
>TRBJ2-7|TRBV6-5
ASSYPRQGGYEQY
>TRBJ2-7|TRBV28
ASRPRGFGLAGAGSYEQY
>TRBJ2-3|TRBV11-2
ASSTNSPSTDTQY
>TRBJ1-6|TRBV5-4
ASSLATGDNSPLH
>TRBJ2-1|TRBV25-1
ASSFSAGGRHEQF
>TRBJ2-7|TRBV19
ASRRQGRYEQY
>TRBJ1-1|TRBV28
ASSPGQYTEAF
>TRBJ1-5|TRBV28
ASRKTGRGDQPQH
>TRBJ2-7|TRBV7-2
ASSFGLAGGYEQY
>TRBJ2-7|TRBV9
ASSPPQGREQY
>TRBJ2-7|TRBV6-5
ASSYGSGQY
>TRBJ1-2|TRBV28
ASRRGGATYGYT
>TRBJ2-2|TRBV7-2
ASRGLAGQGGELF
>TRBJ1-6|TRBV5-1
ASRTPGESPLH
>TRBJ1-6|TRBV27
ASSYTGGGSPLH
>TRBJ2-7|TRBV7-2
ASSLDSRGRGSYEQY
>TRBJ2-7|TRBV7-9
ASSLGREKGYEQY
>TRBJ2-5|TRBV28
ASGTGKGARETQY
>TRBJ2-1|TRBV10-3
AISADGWDEQF
>TRBJ2-7|TRBV4-1
ASSQVIGEQY
>TRBJ1-1|TRBV28
ASSFTRLSTEAF
>TRBJ2-1|TRBV7-2
ASSTPGLRIRNEQF
>TRBJ1-6|TRBV9
ASSVGGGDNSPLH
>TRBJ1-2|TRBV7-9
ASSNGEADGYT
>TRBJ1-1|TRBV4-3
ASSQDRGRTGNTEAF
>TRBJ1-2|TRBV6-5
ASSYSSNYGYT
>TRBJ2-1|TRBV25-1
ASSDLGTSGSAYEQF
>TRBJ2-7|TRBV5-1
ASSLVAGFSYEQY
>TRBJ1-2|TRBV6-5
AARGDGSDYGYT
>TRBJ2-7|TRBV20-1
SAMFDEQY
>TRBJ1-1|TRBV5-1
ASQGSVLDTEAF
>TRBJ2-1|TRBV29-1
SVTILNEQF